The entry that follows covers one T cell receptor beta chain sequence. Its specificity is not known. This sample is part of a study of response to subunit inactivated influenza vaccine. Overall study results and limits: Authors proposed each seasonal influenza vaccination draws in few new T cells.

A single record per CDR3 protein comes from TCRdb applying MiXCR to the RT-PCR reads. This table holds about 830,000 distinct CDR3 sequences, about 18% found once. V lost 1 base and J lost 5, with 12 bases in between. This CDR3 region has 14 residues. CDR1 and CDR2 from the germline V gene are MDHEN and SYDVKM. The receptor comes from a man in his fifties or sixties who received an inactivated influenza vaccine. Material: PBMCs from blood, obtained around 5 days after vaccination. The V call is TRBV28, the J call TRBJ2-7; D might be TRBD1 (6 bases). CDR3 nucleotides: TGTGCCAGCAGTTTATTACAGGGCGGTGACGAGCAGTACTTC. It translates to CASSLLQGGDEQYF. Full variable domain (rest looked up from reference TRBV28 and TRBJ2-7): DVKVTQSSRYLVKRTGEKVFLECVQDMDHENMFWYRQDPGLGLRLIYFSYDVKMKEKGDIPEGYSVSREKKERFSLILESASTNQTSMYLCASSLLQGGDEQYFGPGTRLTVT.